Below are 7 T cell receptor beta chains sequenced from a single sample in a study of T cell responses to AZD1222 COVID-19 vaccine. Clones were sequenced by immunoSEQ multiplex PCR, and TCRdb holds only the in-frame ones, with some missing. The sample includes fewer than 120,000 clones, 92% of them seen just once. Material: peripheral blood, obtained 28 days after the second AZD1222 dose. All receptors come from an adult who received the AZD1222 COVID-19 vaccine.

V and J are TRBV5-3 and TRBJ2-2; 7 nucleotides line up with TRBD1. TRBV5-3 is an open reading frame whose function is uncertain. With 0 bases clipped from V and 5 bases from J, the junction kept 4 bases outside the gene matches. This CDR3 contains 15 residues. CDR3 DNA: TGTGCCAGAAGCTTGGTGGCAGGGGGAACCGGGGAGCTGTTTTTT. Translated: CARSLVAGGTGELFF.

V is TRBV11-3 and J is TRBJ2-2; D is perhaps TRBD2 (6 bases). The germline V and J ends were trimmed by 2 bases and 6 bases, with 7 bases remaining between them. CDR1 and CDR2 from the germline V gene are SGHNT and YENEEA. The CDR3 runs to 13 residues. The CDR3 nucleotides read TGTGCCAGCAGCTTACGGGAGTCCGGGGAGCTGTTTTTT. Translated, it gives CASSLRESGELFF.

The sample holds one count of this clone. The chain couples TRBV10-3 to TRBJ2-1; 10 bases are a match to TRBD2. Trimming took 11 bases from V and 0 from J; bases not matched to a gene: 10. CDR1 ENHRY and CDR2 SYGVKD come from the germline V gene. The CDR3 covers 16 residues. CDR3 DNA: TGTGCCTCCAGTGCACTAGCGGGGAGCTCCTACAATGAGCAGTTCTTC. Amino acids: CASSALAGSSYNEQFF.

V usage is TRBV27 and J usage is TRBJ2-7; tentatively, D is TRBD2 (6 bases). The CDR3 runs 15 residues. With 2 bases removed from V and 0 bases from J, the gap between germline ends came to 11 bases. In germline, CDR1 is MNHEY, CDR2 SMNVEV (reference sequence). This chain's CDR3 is CASSLIPSDSYEQYF. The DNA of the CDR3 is TGTGCCAGCAGTTTAATTCCTAGCGACTCCTACGAGCAGTACTTC.

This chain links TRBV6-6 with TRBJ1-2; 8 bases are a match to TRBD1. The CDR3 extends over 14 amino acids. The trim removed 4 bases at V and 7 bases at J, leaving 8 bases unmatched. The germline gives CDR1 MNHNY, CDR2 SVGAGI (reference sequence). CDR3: CASSSTTGVRGYTF. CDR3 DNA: TGTGCCAGCAGTTCGACGACAGGGGTCCGTGGCTACACCTTC.

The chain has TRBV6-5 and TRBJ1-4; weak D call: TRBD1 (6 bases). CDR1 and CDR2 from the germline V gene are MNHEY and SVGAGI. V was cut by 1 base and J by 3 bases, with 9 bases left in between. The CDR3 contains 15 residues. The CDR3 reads CASSYFGQPNEKLFF. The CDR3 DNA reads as TGTGCCAGCAGTTACTTCGGACAGCCTAATGAAAAACTGTTTTTT.

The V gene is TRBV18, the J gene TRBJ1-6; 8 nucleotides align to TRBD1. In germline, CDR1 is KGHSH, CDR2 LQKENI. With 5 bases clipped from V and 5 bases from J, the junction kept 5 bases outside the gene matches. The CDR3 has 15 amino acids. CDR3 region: CASSRMTGDNSPLHF. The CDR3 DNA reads TGTGCCAGCTCAAGGATGACAGGGGATAATTCACCCCTCCACTTT.